This TCR beta chain derives from a study of blood T cells in healthy people across ages. Overall study results and limits: The fall in TCR beta diversity per million T cells was roughly linear with age.

This clonotype appeared a few times. Its antigen remains unidentified. Primed by a sample-barcoded 5' primer and a J-beta primer mix, a second PCR proceeded for 7 to 11 cycles. From the 5' RACE reads, TCRdb called clonotypes with MiXCR, one entry per CDR3 protein. The sample has fewer than 1,000,000 distinct CDR3 sequences, approximately 44% seen once. The V and J ends lost 0 bases and 0 bases respectively, with 17 bases between them. The CDR3 runs to 18 residues. Germline values: CDR1 MGHRA, CDR2 YSYEKL. Peripheral blood from each donor was collected in a volume of approximately 10 milliliters. The sequence was collected from a man aged 55 to 70 in good health. The chain links TRBV4-1 to TRBJ1-2; tentatively, D is TRBD1 (5 bases). Input material: blood. The CDR3, as DNA: TGCGCCAGCAGCCAAGATACCGGGACTAGCGGAACTAACTATGGCTACACCTTC. It yields the protein CASSQDTGTSGTNYGYTF.